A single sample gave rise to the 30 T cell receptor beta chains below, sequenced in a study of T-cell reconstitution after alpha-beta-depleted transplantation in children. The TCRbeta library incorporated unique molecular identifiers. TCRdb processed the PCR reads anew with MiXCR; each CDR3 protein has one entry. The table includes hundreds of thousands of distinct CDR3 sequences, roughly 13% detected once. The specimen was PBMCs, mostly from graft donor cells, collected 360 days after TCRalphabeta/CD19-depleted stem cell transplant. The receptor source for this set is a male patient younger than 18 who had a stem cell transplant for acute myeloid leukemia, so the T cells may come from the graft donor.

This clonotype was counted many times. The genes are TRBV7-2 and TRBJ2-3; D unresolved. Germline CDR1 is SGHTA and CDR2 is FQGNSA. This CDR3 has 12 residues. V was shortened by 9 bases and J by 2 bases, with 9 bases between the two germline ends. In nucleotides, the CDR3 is TGTGCCAGTAGTTATTCCACAGATACGCAGTATTTT. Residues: CASSYSTDTQYF.

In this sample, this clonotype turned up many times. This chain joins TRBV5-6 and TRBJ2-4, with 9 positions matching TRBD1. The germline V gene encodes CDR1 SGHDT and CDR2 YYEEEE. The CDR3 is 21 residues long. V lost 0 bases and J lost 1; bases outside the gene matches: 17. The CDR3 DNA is TGTGCCAGCAGCTTGGGGTATGGTGCGGGGACAGGGCCCGGGGCCAAAAACATTCAGTACTTC. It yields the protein CASSLGYGAGTGPGAKNIQYF.

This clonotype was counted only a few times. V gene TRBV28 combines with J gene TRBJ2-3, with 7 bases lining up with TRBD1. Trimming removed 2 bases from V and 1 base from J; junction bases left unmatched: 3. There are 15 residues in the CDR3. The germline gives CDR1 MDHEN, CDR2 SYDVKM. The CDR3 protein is CASSLDRVGTDTQYF. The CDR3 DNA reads TGTGCCAGCAGTTTAGACAGGGTGGGCACAGATACGCAGTATTTT. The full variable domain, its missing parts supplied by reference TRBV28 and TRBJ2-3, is DVKVTQSSRYLVKRTGEKVFLECVQDMDHENMFWYRQDPGLGLRLIYFSYDVKMKEKGDIPEGYSVSREKKERFSLILESASTNQTSMYLCASSLDRVGTDTQYFGPGTRLTVL.

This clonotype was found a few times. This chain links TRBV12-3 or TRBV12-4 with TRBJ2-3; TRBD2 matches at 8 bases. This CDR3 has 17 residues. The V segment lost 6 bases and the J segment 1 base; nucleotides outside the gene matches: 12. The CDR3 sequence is CASRPRTSSTRTDTQYF. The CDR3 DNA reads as TGTGCCAGCAGACCGAGGACTAGCAGCACTCGCACAGATACGCAGTATTTT.

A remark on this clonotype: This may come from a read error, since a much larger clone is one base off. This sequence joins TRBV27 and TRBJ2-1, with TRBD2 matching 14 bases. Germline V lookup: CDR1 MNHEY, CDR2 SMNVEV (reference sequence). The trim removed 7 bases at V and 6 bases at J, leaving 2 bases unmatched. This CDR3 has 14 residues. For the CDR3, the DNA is TGTGCCAGCAAGGGACTAGCGGGAGTCAATGAGCAGTTCTTC. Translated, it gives CASKGLAGVNEQFF.

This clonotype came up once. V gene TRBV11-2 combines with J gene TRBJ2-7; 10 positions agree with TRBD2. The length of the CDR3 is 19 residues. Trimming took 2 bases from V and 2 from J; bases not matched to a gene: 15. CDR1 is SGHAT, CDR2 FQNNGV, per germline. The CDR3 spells CASSLSSGSLHPSPYEQYF. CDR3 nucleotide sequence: TGTGCCAGCAGCTTATCTAGCGGGAGTCTCCATCCTTCGCCCTACGAGCAGTACTTC.

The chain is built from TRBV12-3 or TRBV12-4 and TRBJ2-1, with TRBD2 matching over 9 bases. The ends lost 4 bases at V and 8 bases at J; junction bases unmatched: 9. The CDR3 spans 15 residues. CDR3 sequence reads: CASSSGTSSTYEQFF. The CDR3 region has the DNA TGTGCCAGCAGTTCCGGGACTAGCAGTACCTATGAGCAGTTCTTC.

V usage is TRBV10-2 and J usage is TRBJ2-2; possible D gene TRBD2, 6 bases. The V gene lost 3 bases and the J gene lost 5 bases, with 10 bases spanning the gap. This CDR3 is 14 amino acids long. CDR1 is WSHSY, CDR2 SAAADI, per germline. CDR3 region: CASSDGGKTGELFF. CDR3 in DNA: TGCGCCAGCAGTGACGGGGGAAAAACCGGGGAGCTGTTTTTT.

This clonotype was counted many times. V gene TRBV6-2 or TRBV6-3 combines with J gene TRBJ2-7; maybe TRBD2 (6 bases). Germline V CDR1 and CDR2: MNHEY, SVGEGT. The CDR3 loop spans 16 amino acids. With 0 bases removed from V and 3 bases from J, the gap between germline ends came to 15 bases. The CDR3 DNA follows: TGTGCCAGCAGTTACTCGAAACAGGAGGGGAACTACGAGCAGTACTTC. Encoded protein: CASSYSKQEGNYEQYF.

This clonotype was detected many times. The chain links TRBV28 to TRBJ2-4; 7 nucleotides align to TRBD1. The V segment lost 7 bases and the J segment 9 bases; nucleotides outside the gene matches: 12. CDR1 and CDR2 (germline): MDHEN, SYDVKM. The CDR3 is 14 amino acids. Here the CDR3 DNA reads TGTGCCAGCACCCCGACAGGGCCGCTTGGCATTCAGTACTTC. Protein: CASTPTGPLGIQYF.

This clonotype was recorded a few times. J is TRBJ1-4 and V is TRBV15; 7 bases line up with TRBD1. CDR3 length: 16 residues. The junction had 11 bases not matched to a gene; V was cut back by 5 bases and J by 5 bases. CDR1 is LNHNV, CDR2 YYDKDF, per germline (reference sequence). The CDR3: CATSRTLRGTNEKLFF. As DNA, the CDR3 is TGTGCCACCAGCCGTACTCTCAGGGGGACGAATGAAAAACTGTTTTTT.

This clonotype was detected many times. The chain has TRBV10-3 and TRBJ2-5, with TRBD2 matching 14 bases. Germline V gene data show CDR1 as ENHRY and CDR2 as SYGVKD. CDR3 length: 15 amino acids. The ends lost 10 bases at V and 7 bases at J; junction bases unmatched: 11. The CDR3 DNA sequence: TGTGCCAGTCTTGGGACTAGCGGGAGTACAGGGACCCAGTACTTC. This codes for CASLGTSGSTGTQYF.

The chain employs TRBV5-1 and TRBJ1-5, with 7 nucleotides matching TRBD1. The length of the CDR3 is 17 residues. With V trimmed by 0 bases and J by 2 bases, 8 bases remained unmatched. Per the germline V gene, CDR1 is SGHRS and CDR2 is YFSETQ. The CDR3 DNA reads TGCGCCAGCAGCTTGGGGGAACAGGGGAGGCGCAATCAGCCCCAGCATTTT. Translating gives CASSLGEQGRRNQPQHF.

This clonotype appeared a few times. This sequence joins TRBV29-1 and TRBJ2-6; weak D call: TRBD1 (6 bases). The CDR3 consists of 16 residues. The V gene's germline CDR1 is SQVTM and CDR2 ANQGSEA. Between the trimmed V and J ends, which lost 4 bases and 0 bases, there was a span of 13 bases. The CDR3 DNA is TGCAGCGTTGGTCCAGGGGCCAGCTCTGGGGCCAACGTCCTGACTTTC. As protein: CSVGPGASSGANVLTF. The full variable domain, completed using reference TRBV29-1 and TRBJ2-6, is SAVISQKPSRDICQRGTSLTIQCQVDSQVTMMFWYRQQPGQSLTLIATANQGSEATYESGFVIDKFPISRPNLTFSTLTVSNMSPEDSSIYLCSVGPGASSGANVLTFGAGSRLTVL.

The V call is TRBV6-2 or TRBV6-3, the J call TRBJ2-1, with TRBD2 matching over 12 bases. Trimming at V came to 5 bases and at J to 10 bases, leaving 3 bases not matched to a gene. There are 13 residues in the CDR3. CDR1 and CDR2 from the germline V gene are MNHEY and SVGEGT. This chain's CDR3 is CASSRTSGTEQFF. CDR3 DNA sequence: TGTGCCAGCAGTCGGACTAGCGGGACCGAGCAGTTCTTC.

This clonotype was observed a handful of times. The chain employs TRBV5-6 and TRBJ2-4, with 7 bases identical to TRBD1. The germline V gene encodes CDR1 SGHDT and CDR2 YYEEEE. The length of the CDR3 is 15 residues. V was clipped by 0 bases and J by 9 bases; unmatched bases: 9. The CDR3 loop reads CASSLVDRRGAIQYF. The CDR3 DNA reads TGTGCCAGCAGCTTGGTGGACAGGCGAGGCGCCATTCAGTACTTC.

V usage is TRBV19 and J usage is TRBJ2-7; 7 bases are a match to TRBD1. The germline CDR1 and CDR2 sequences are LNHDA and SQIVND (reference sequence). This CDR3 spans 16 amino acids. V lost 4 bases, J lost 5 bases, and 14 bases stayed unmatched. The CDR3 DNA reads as TGTGCCAGTAGTACTTTTCGACAGGGAAGGTGGGACGAGCAGTACTTC. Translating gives CASSTFRQGRWDEQYF.

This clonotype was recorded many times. The CDR3 bases are TGTGCCAGCAGCTTAGTGCCTAGCGGGAGGGTAGATACGCAGTATTTT. The encoded protein is CASSLVPSGRVDTQYF. The rearrangement links TRBV13 to TRBJ2-3; 12 bases match TRBD2. The junction had 4 bases not matched to a gene; V was cut back by 1 base and J by 5 bases. CDR1 PRHDT and CDR2 FYEKMQ come from the germline V gene (reference sequence). This CDR3 contains 16 residues.

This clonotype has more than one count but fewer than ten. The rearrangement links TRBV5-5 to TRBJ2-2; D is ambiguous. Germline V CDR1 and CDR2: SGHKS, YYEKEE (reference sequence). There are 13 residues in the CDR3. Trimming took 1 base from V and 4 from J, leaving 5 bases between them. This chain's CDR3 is CASSLYLTGELFF. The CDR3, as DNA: TGTGCCAGCAGCTTGTATCTCACCGGGGAGCTGTTTTTT.

CDR3 DNA sequence: TGTGCCAGCAGCACAGCCGGGACAGGGGGCGCGGAGACCCAGTACTTC. Translation gives CASSTAGTGGAETQYF. The chain has TRBV6-1 and TRBJ2-5; 12 nucleotides line up with TRBD1. V lost 6 bases to trimming and J lost 5 bases; unmatched junction nucleotides: 10. The CDR3 consists of 16 residues. Germline V gene lookup returns CDR1 MNHNS and CDR2 SASEGT.

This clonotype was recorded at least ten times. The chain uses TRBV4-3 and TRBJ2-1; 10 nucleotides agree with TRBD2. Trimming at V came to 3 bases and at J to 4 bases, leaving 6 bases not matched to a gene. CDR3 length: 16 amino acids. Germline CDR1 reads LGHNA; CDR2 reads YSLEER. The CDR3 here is CASSQSGRGTYNEQFF. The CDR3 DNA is TGCGCCAGCAGCCAGAGCGGGAGGGGGACGTACAATGAGCAGTTCTTC.

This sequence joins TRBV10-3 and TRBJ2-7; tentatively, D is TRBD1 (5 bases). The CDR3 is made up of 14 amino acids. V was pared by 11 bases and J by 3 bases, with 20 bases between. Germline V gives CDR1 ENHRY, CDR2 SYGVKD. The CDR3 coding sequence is TGTGCCTCCGGCCTCCTGGGGCAATACTACGAGCAGTACTTC. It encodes CASGLLGQYYEQYF.

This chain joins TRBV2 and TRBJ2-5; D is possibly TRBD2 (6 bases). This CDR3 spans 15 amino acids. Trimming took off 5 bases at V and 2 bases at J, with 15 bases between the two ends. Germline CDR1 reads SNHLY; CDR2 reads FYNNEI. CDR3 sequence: CASSSDGSWQETQYF. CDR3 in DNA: TGTGCCAGCAGTAGTGACGGGAGTTGGCAAGAGACCCAGTACTTC.

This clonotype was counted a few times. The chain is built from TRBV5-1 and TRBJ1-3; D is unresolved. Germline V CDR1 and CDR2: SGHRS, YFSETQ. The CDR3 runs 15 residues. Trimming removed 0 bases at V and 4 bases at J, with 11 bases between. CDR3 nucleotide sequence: TGCGCCAGCAGCTTGGTGGCGGGTTTAGGAAACACCATATATTTT. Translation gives CASSLVAGLGNTIYF. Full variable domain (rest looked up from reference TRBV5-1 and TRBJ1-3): KAGVTQTPRYLIKTRGQQVTLSCSPISGHRSVSWYQQTPGQGLQFLFEYFSETQRNKGNFPGRFSGRQFSNSRSEMNVSTLELGDSALYLCASSLVAGLGNTIYFGEGSWLTVV.

The CDR3 DNA follows: TGCAGCGTCCGTCTAGCGGGGGCAGACAATGAGCAGTTCTTC. Its translation: CSVRLAGADNEQFF. The chain uses TRBV29-1 and TRBJ2-1; TRBD2 agrees at 10 bases. Unmatched junction bases numbered 7, after V lost 6 bases and J lost 5 bases. Germline V gives CDR1 SQVTM, CDR2 ANQGSEA. The CDR3 runs to 14 residues.

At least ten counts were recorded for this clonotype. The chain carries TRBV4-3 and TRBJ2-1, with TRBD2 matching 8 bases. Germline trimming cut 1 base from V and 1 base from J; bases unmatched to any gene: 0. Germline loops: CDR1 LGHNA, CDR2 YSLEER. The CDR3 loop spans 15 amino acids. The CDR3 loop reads CASSQGLASYNEQFF. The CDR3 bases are TGCGCCAGCAGCCAAGGACTAGCGTCCTACAATGAGCAGTTCTTC.

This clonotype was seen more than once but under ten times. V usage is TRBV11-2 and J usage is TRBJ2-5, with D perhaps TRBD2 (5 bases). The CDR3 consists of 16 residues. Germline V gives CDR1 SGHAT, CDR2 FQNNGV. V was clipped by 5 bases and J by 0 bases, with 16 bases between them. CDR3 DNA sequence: TGTGCCAGCAGCGGCCTAAGGGAGCGGTACCAAGAGACCCAGTACTTC. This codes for CASSGLRERYQETQYF.

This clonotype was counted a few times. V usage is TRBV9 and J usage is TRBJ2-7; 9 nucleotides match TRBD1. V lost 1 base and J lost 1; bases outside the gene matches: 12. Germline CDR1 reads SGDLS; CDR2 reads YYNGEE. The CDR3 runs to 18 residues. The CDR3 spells CASSVRPEQGAVSYEQYF. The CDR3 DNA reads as TGTGCCAGCAGCGTACGGCCTGAACAGGGGGCAGTTTCCTACGAGCAGTACTTC.

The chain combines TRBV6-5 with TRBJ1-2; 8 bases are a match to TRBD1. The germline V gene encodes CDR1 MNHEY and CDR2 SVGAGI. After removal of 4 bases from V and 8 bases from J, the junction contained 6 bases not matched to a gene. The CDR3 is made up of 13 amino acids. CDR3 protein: CASSLDRAMGYTF. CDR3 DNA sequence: TGTGCCAGCAGTTTGGACAGGGCCATGGGCTACACCTTC.

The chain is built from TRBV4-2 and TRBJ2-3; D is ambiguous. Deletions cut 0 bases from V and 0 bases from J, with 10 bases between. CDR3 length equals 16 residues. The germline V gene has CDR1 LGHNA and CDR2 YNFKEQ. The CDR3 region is CASSQERIASTDTQYF. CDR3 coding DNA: TGTGCCAGCAGCCAAGAGAGAATAGCCAGCACAGATACGCAGTATTTT.